Following are 27 T cell receptor beta chains from one sample sequenced in a study of T cell changes during pregnancy in multiple sclerosis. The table came from immunoSEQ multiplex PCR; TCRdb's copy has only in-frame clones and leaves some out. The sample yields tens of thousands of clones, just over 90% seen once. The specimen was peripheral blood, collected in the second trimester of pregnancy. These TCRs come from a female donor with multiple sclerosis, enrolled in a pregnancy study.

The chain has TRBV7-9 and TRBJ1-4; a possible D gene is TRBD1 (5 bases). The germline V gene has CDR1 SEHNR and CDR2 FQNEAQ (reference sequence). Trimming shortened V by 5 bases and J by 0 bases, and 10 bases separated the two germline ends. This CDR3 spans 15 amino acids. The CDR3 spells CASSPKGATNEKLFF. The CDR3 DNA reads TGTGCCAGCAGCCCGAAAGGGGCAACTAATGAAAAACTGTTTTTT.

The chain recombines TRBV6-5 with TRBJ2-1; 9 bases are a match to TRBD1. CDR3 size: 14 residues. V shed 7 bases and J 5 bases; nucleotides not matched to a gene: 6. Germline V gene sequence: CDR1 MNHEY, CDR2 SVGAGI. DNA of the CDR3: TGTGCCAGCACCGGACAGGGGCCCAACAATGAGCAGTTCTTC. This codes for CASTGQGPNNEQFF.

On this clone: Sequence at one end of the junction differs from germline and may be a read error. This chain connects TRBV13 to TRBJ2-1; TRBD2 matches 13 bases. CDR3 size: 17 residues. The germline V gene has CDR1 PRHDT and CDR2 FYEKMQ (reference sequence). CDR3 in amino acids: CASTLTPTLAGGPEQFF. CDR3 nucleotides: TGTGCCAGCACCTTAACCCCAACACTAGCGGGGGGGCCGGAGCAGTTCTTC. The full variable domain, in which reference TRBV13 and TRBJ2-1 provide the parts outside the CDR3, is AAGVIQSPRHLIKEKRETATLKCYPIPRHDTVYWYQQGPGQDPQFLISFYEKMQSDKGSIPDRFSAQQFSDYHSELNMSSLELGDSALYFCASTLTPTLAGGPEQFFGPGTRLTVL.

The chain couples TRBV13 to TRBJ2-3, with TRBD2 matching 9 bases. CDR3 length: 18 amino acids. The V segment lost 4 bases and the J segment 2 bases; nucleotides outside the gene matches: 13. Looked up from germline, CDR1 is PRHDT and CDR2 is FYEKMQ (reference sequence). Here the CDR3 DNA reads TGTGCCAGCAGCTCCCACGGACTAGCGATGACTTCCACAGATACGCAGTATTTT. This sequence encodes CASSSHGLAMTSTDTQYF. The full variable domain, with the rest looked up from reference TRBV13 and TRBJ2-3, is AAGVIQSPRHLIKEKRETATLKCYPIPRHDTVYWYQQGPGQDPQFLISFYEKMQSDKGSIPDRFSAQQFSDYHSELNMSSLELGDSALYFCASSSHGLAMTSTDTQYFGPGTRLTVL.

V and J are TRBV7-2 and TRBJ2-1; 9 bases match TRBD2. This CDR3 is 20 amino acids long. J gave up 6 bases and V 4 bases, and 22 bases lay outside the gene matches. CDR1 and CDR2 (germline): SGHTA, FQGNSA. CDR3 region: CASSSATVGGLAGALNEQFF. DNA for the CDR3: TGTGCCAGCAGCTCAGCGACGGTCGGAGGGTTAGCGGGAGCTCTCAATGAGCAGTTCTTC.

The V and J genes are TRBV5-1 and TRBJ2-2; no definite D call. The CDR3 sequence is 13 residues long. V lost 1 base and J 6 bases, leaving 7 bases between the germline ends. CDR1 and CDR2 (germline): SGHRS, YFSETQ. CDR3 sequence (DNA): TGCGCCAGCAGCTTGTATCTCGCCGGGGAGCTGTTTTTT. It translates to CASSLYLAGELFF.

This clone was detected once. The J gene is TRBJ2-2, the V gene TRBV5-1; 7 nucleotides line up with TRBD2. V dropped 0 bases and J dropped 3; count of bases not matched to a gene: 2. The germline V gene has CDR1 SGHRS and CDR2 YFSETQ. The CDR3 is 15 residues long. CDR3 nucleotides: TGCGCCAGCAGCTTGGTCGCGGGGGACACCGGGGAGCTGTTTTTT. Residues: CASSLVAGDTGELFF.

The chain joins TRBV7-9 to TRBJ2-7; D call uncertain. Germline V gene sequence: CDR1 SEHNR, CDR2 FQNEAQ (reference sequence). The CDR3 is 15 residues long. V dropped 5 bases and J dropped 2 bases, with 16 bases sitting between them. The CDR3 is CASSPRQGSTYEQYF. The CDR3 bases are TGTGCCAGCAGCCCTCGACAAGGATCGACCTACGAGCAGTACTTC. Combining the CDR3 with reference TRBV7-9 and TRBJ2-7 gives the whole variable domain DTGVSQNPRHKITKRGQNVTFRCDPISEHNRLYWYRQTLGQGPEFLTYFQNEAQLEKSRLLSDRFSAERPKGSFSTLEIQRTEQGDSAMYLCASSPRQGSTYEQYFGPGTRLTVT.

The V call is TRBV28, the J call TRBJ2-2; TRBD2 is a possible D gene (7 bases). The V end lost 7 bases, the J end lost 7 bases, and 22 bases lay between the germline ends. The CDR3 has 16 residues. Germline lookup yields CDR1 MDHEN and CDR2 SYDVKM. In DNA, the CDR3 is TGTGCCAGCAAGGGGTGGGGGGGGCAAGACGTCGGGGAGCTGTTTTTT. This sequence encodes CASKGWGGQDVGELFF. The full variable domain, its missing parts supplied by reference TRBV28 and TRBJ2-2, is DVKVTQSSRYLVKRTGEKVFLECVQDMDHENMFWYRQDPGLGLRLIYFSYDVKMKEKGDIPEGYSVSREKKERFSLILESASTNQTSMYLCASKGWGGQDVGELFFGEGSRLTVL.

Only one count was recorded for this clone. This sequence joins TRBV6-1 and TRBJ1-3; TRBD1 is a possible D gene (5 bases). V lost 7 bases and J 5 bases, leaving 12 bases between the germline ends. The CDR3 is 13 amino acids. The germline V gene has CDR1 MNHNS and CDR2 SASEGT. The CDR3 region has the DNA TGTGCCAGCACCACAGGTCCGAGAAACACCATATATTTT. Its protein is CASTTGPRNTIYF.

CDR3 nucleotides: TGCAGCGTTGAAAAGGGGATTAACTATGGCTACACCTTC. This sequence encodes CSVEKGINYGYTF. The rearrangement uses TRBV29-1 and TRBJ1-2; maybe TRBD1 (5 bases). V dropped 2 bases and J dropped 1 base, with 8 bases sitting between them. This CDR3 spans 13 amino acids. Germline assignment: CDR1 SQVTM and CDR2 ANQGSEA.

The chain combines TRBV19 with TRBJ2-1; TRBD2 matches at 11 bases. Trimming took 4 bases from V and 9 from J; bases not matched to a gene: 14. CDR1 and CDR2 (germline): LNHDA, SQIVND (reference sequence). The CDR3 contains 17 residues. The CDR3 bases are TGTGCCAGTAGTACCCATGAGGTAGCGGGGGGGCCGGGTGAGCAGTTCTTC. It specifies CASSTHEVAGGPGEQFF. Drawing the rest from reference TRBV19 and TRBJ2-1, the complete variable domain is DGGITQSPKYLFRKEGQNVTLSCEQNLNHDAMYWYRQDPGQGLRLIYYSQIVNDFQKGDIAEGYSVSREKKESFPLTVTSAQKNPTAFYLCASSTHEVAGGPGEQFFGPGTRLTVL.

With respect to this clone: This sample includes further DNA sequences coding for the same CDR3. V is TRBV18 and J is TRBJ2-3; 8 bases line up with TRBD2. This CDR3 has 14 residues. Trimming took 6 bases from V and 4 from J; bases not matched to a gene: 6. Germline values: CDR1 KGHSH, CDR2 LQKENI. In DNA form, the CDR3 reads TGTGCCAGCTCCCCTAGCGGGTTCTCAGATACGCAGTATTTT. Its translation: CASSPSGFSDTQYF.

The J gene is TRBJ2-5, the V gene TRBV6-5, with D hard to call. Germline V gene sequence: CDR1 MNHEY, CDR2 SVGAGI. Trimming left V 8 bases short and J 2 bases short, with 15 bases between. This CDR3 has 14 residues. The CDR3 loop is CASRLLAQQETQYF. As DNA, the CDR3 is TGTGCCAGCCGTCTTTTGGCACAGCAAGAGACCCAGTACTTC.

The genes are TRBV10-3 and TRBJ2-3; D uncertain. Trimming took 10 bases from V and 1 from J, leaving 15 bases between them. The CDR3 has 14 amino acids. Germline V gene data show CDR1 as ENHRY and CDR2 as SYGVKD. The CDR3 spells CATRHVVGTDTQYF. Written as DNA, the CDR3 is TGTGCCACGCGACACGTTGTAGGCACAGATACGCAGTATTTT.

This chain connects TRBV19 to TRBJ2-1; TRBD2 matches 11 bases. CDR1 and CDR2 from the germline V gene are LNHDA and SQIVND (reference sequence). The CDR3 consists of 15 residues. The V and J ends lost 7 bases and 5 bases, in that order; junction bases with no gene match: 7. In DNA, the CDR3 is TGTGCCAGTAACAATCTAGCGGGGGGCCACAATGAGCAGTTCTTC. It specifies CASNNLAGGHNEQFF.

This clone has just one count. The J gene is TRBJ2-5, the V gene TRBV11-2, with D possibly being TRBD2 (6 bases). The CDR3 runs to 15 residues. Germline V gene lookup returns CDR1 SGHAT and CDR2 FQNNGV. The germline V and J ends were trimmed by 5 bases and 0 bases, with 13 bases remaining between them. CDR3 sequence reads: CASSPGDRYQETQYF. CDR3 sequence (DNA): TGTGCCAGCAGCCCGGGGGACCGCTACCAAGAGACCCAGTACTTC.

The chain employs TRBV11-3 and TRBJ2-7; 14 bases match TRBD2. The CDR3 loop spans 14 amino acids. Trimming took 6 bases from V and 5 from J; bases not matched to a gene: 3. Germline V gives CDR1 SGHNT, CDR2 YENEEA. The CDR3 DNA reads TGTGCCAGCAGTTCGGGACTAGCGGGAGACGAGCAGTACTTC. This encodes CASSSGLAGDEQYF.

The chain has TRBV7-6 and TRBJ2-1, with D possibly TRBD2 on 7 matching bases. The V end lost 7 bases, the J end lost 7 bases, and 17 bases lay between the germline ends. The CDR3 is 14 amino acids. In germline, CDR1 is SGHVS, CDR2 FNYEAQ. CDR3 coding DNA: TGTGCCAGCAAGGGGGAGGGCGAATCAAATGAGCAGTTCTTC. Translating it yields CASKGEGESNEQFF.

The V gene is TRBV2, the J gene TRBJ2-3; TRBD1 matches 7 bases. The CDR3 loop spans 14 amino acids. Germline V gene lookup returns CDR1 SNHLY and CDR2 FYNNEI. V lost 8 bases to trimming and J lost 2 bases; unmatched junction nucleotides: 7. The chain's CDR3 is CASARQGPTDTQYF. The CDR3 DNA follows: TGTGCCAGCGCGCGACAGGGACCCACAGATACGCAGTATTTT. Full variable domain (outside the CDR3, taken from reference TRBV2 and TRBJ2-3): EPEVTQTPSHQVTQMGQEVILRCVPISNHLYFYWYRQILGQKVEFLVSFYNNEISEKSEIFDDQFSVERPDGSNFTLKIRSTKLEDSAMYFCASARQGPTDTQYFGPGTRLTVL.

This sequence joins TRBV7-8 and TRBJ2-5, with D perhaps matching TRBD1 (6 bases). The germline V and J ends were trimmed by 5 bases and 7 bases, with 23 bases remaining between them. The germline V gene has CDR1 SGHVS and CDR2 FQNEAQ. The CDR3 extends over 16 amino acids. DNA of the CDR3: TGTGCCAGCAGCGAAGACAGGATTTCTTTCTTAGGGACCCAGTACTTC. This gives the protein CASSEDRISFLGTQYF.

This chain joins TRBV7-6 and TRBJ2-6; no clear D gene. Germline V lookup: CDR1 SGHVS, CDR2 FNYEAQ. The CDR3 runs to 15 residues. With 4 bases removed from V and 1 base from J, the gap between germline ends came to 8 bases. The CDR3 reads CASSSSVSGANVLTF. The CDR3 nucleotides are TGTGCCAGCAGCTCCAGCGTTTCTGGGGCCAACGTCCTGACTTTC.

The genes are TRBV13 and TRBJ2-1, with a tentative D call TRBD2 (6 bases). CDR1 is PRHDT, CDR2 FYEKMQ, per germline (reference sequence). Trimming removed 6 bases from V and 10 bases from J, with 13 bases in between. The CDR3 covers 12 residues. CDR3 sequence (DNA): TGTGCCAGCAGTGGAGGGATAGGCGAGCAGTTCTTC. Protein product: CASSGGIGEQFF.

The chain has TRBV27 and TRBJ2-3, with 8 bases matching TRBD2. The germline CDR1 and CDR2 sequences are MNHEY and SMNVEV (reference sequence). V was pared by 3 bases and J by 4 bases, with 6 bases of the junction left unmatched. This CDR3 is 15 amino acids long. In DNA form, the CDR3 reads TGTGCCAGCAGTTTTAGCGGGGAACTCTCAGATACGCAGTATTTT. Protein sequence: CASSFSGELSDTQYF.

The gene calls are TRBV23-1 and TRBJ2-5, with no clear D. TRBV23-1 qualifies as an ORF whose function is uncertain. Trimming took 6 bases from V and 5 from J, leaving 16 bases between them. This CDR3 is built from 14 residues. The CDR3 spells CASSPREANETQYF. The DNA for the CDR3 is TGCGCCAGCAGCCCCCGAGAGGCGAATGAGACCCAGTACTTC.

This CDR3 is CASGLSGTEAFF. In DNA form, the CDR3 reads TGTGCTAGTGGTTTGAGCGGCACTGAAGCTTTCTTT. V usage is TRBV12-5 and J usage is TRBJ1-1, with unresolved D. The V end lost 2 bases, the J end lost 4 bases, and 5 bases lay between the germline ends. The germline V gene has CDR1 LGHNT and CDR2 FRNRAP. The CDR3 contains 12 residues.

V usage is TRBV4-1 and J usage is TRBJ1-2; no clear D. This CDR3 has 12 amino acids. Germline V gives CDR1 MGHRA, CDR2 YSYEKL. V was clipped by 4 bases and J by 5 bases, with 8 bases between them. The CDR3 here is CASSPGSYGYTF. The CDR3 DNA reads as TGCGCCAGCAGCCCAGGATCGTATGGCTACACCTTC.